These 25 T cell receptor beta chains were all obtained from the same sample, sequenced in a study of glioma-infiltrating T cells after dendritic cell vaccination. Assay: immunoSEQ multiplex PCR; the TCRdb copy retains only in-frame clones and omits some. The data show about 100,000 clones, roughly 83% seen once. The starting material was blood, obtained before dendritic cell vaccination. The receptors derive from a human donor with glioblastoma.

The rearrangement joins TRBV2 to TRBJ1-1; no clear D. The CDR3 is 11 amino acids. The V gene's germline CDR1 is SNHLY and CDR2 FYNNEI. Trimming shortened V by 6 bases and J by 3 bases, and 5 bases separated the two germline ends. The CDR3, as DNA: TGTGCCAGCAGCCTATACACTGAAGCTTTCTTT. Encoded protein: CASSLYTEAFF.

The rearrangement links TRBV11-1 to TRBJ2-7; D gene unclear. The V gene lost 4 bases and the J gene lost 3 bases, with 13 bases spanning the gap. CDR3 size: 14 residues. From germline, CDR1 is SGHAT and CDR2 FQDESV (reference sequence). CDR3 sequence (DNA): TGTGCCAGCAGCTATAGCACTTCAAGCTACGAGCAGTACTTC. Amino acid sequence: CASSYSTSSYEQYF.

J is TRBJ1-6 and V is TRBV19, with 7 nucleotides matching TRBD1. In germline, CDR1 is LNHDA, CDR2 SQIVND (reference sequence). This CDR3 has 18 residues. The V and J ends lost 2 bases and 0 bases, in that order; junction bases with no gene match: 7. The CDR3 DNA follows: TGTGCCAGTAGTATAATGACAGGGACCAGCTCCTATAATTCACCCCTCCACTTT. Its protein is CASSIMTGTSSYNSPLHF.

The V call is TRBV6-1, the J call TRBJ2-5, with TRBD1 matching 8 bases. CDR3 length: 16 residues. Germline loops: CDR1 MNHNS, CDR2 SASEGT. The ends lost 2 bases at V and 5 bases at J; junction bases unmatched: 10. DNA of the CDR3: TGTGCCAGCAGTGAATCGTGGGGCAGGGGGCTTGAGACCCAGTACTTC. As protein: CASSESWGRGLETQYF.

V is TRBV5-6 and J is TRBJ2-1, with 16 bases that match TRBD2. Trimming at V came to 0 bases and at J to 4 bases, leaving 4 bases not matched to a gene. The CDR3 sequence is 18 residues long. Germline V gives CDR1 SGHDT, CDR2 YYEEEE. The CDR3 DNA follows: TGTGCCAGCAGCTTGGAGGGACTAGCGGGGGGGCTATACAATGAGCAGTTCTTC. It yields the protein CASSLEGLAGGLYNEQFF. Filled out from reference TRBV5-6 and TRBJ2-1, the complete variable domain reads DAGVTQSPTHLIKTRGQQVTLRCSPKSGHDTVSWYQQALGQGPQFIFQYYEEEERQRGNFPDRFSGHQFPNYSSELNVNALLLGDSALYLCASSLEGLAGGLYNEQFFGPGTRLTVL.

The chain employs TRBV5-1 and TRBJ2-1; D call uncertain. Trimming removed 3 bases at V and 8 bases at J, with 9 bases between. CDR3 length equals 12 residues. Germline CDR1 SGHRS, CDR2 YFSETQ. CDR3 nucleotides: TGCGCCAGCAGCTATTTTACTTATGAGCAGTTCTTC. Its translation: CASSYFTYEQFF.

The rearrangement uses TRBV4-2 and TRBJ2-3, with 8 bases that match TRBD2. The germline V gene has CDR1 LGHNA and CDR2 YNFKEQ. The V segment lost 0 bases and the J segment 6 bases; nucleotides outside the gene matches: 8. The CDR3 totals 16 residues. The CDR3 DNA is TGTGCCAGCAGCCAAGATGGGTTGGGCGGGAGGGATACGCAGTATTTT. It is translated as CASSQDGLGGRDTQYF.

A few counts support this clone. The gene calls are TRBV5-1 and TRBJ1-2; TRBD1 is a possible D gene (6 bases). The CDR3 is made up of 13 amino acids. Germline assignment: CDR1 SGHRS and CDR2 YFSETQ. Between the trimmed V and J ends, which lost 2 bases and 6 bases, there was a span of 11 bases. In nucleotides, the CDR3 is TGCGCCAGCAGCTTTACAGGGTTTGATGGCTACACCTTC. This encodes CASSFTGFDGYTF. Based on the CDR3 plus reference TRBV5-1 and TRBJ1-2, the full variable domain is KAGVTQTPRYLIKTRGQQVTLSCSPISGHRSVSWYQQTPGQGLQFLFEYFSETQRNKGNFPGRFSGRQFSNSRSEMNVSTLELGDSALYLCASSFTGFDGYTFGSGTRLTVV.

The gene calls are TRBV5-1 and TRBJ2-7; TRBD1 is a possible D gene (6 bases). Germline V gene lookup returns CDR1 SGHRS and CDR2 YFSETQ. The CDR3 covers 14 residues. The germline V and J ends were trimmed by 4 bases and 1 base, with 12 bases remaining between them. The chain's CDR3 is CASSPDRFSYEQYF. CDR3 bases: TGCGCCAGCAGCCCCGACAGGTTTTCCTACGAGCAGTACTTC.

The gene calls are TRBV7-3 and TRBJ2-2, with a weak D call TRBD2 (5 bases). Germline-derived CDR1 and CDR2 are SGHTA and FQGTGA. The length of the CDR3 is 17 residues. Trimming took 2 bases from V and 4 from J, leaving 17 bases between them. CDR3 amino acids: CASSLRPRGSGTGELFF. Written as DNA, the CDR3 is TGTGCCAGCAGCTTACGGCCCCGGGGTAGTGGCACCGGGGAGCTGTTTTTT. The whole variable domain, filled in from reference TRBV7-3 and TRBJ2-2, reads GAGVSQTPSNKVTEKGKYVELRCDPISGHTALYWYRQSLGQGPEFLIYFQGTGAADDSGLPNDRFFAVRPEGSVSTLKIQRTERGDSAVYLCASSLRPRGSGTGELFFGEGSRLTVL.

V is TRBV5-4 and J is TRBJ2-4, with D possibly matching TRBD1 (6 bases). V was clipped by 0 bases and J by 1 base, with 8 bases between them. The germline CDR1 and CDR2 sequences are SGHNT and YYREEE (reference sequence). The length of the CDR3 is 15 residues. The CDR3 sequence: CASSLATGAKNIQYF. CDR3 in DNA: TGTGCCAGCAGCTTGGCCACAGGGGCCAAAAACATTCAGTACTTC.

This chain connects TRBV19 to TRBJ1-2; D gene unclear. Germline V CDR1 and CDR2: LNHDA, SQIVND (reference sequence). V lost 3 bases to trimming and J lost 7 bases, with 12 bases between them. The CDR3 contains 13 residues. The CDR3 sequence: CASSIEGGPGYTF. The CDR3 DNA is TGTGCCAGTAGTATTGAGGGTGGCCCTGGCTACACCTTC.

The rearrangement uses TRBV4-2 and TRBJ2-5; a weak D match, TRBD2 (6 bases). The CDR3 runs 15 residues. Germline CDR1 and CDR2: LGHNA and YNFKEQ. The V and J ends lost 1 base and 5 bases respectively, with 14 bases between them. This CDR3 is CASSQGGTGEETQYF. The CDR3, as DNA: TGTGCCAGCAGCCAAGGTGGGACGGGGGAGGAGACCCAGTACTTC.

This clone was seen just once. The rearrangement uses TRBV2 and TRBJ2-1; the D is unclear. Germline V lookup: CDR1 SNHLY, CDR2 FYNNEI. V was shortened by 4 bases and J by 5 bases, with 12 bases between the two germline ends. This CDR3 is built from 14 residues. The CDR3: CASSGPSLHNEQFF. The DNA of the CDR3 is TGTGCCAGCAGTGGGCCCTCATTACACAATGAGCAGTTCTTC.

This clone was detected once. The chain couples TRBV5-1 to TRBJ2-3; D uncertain. CDR1 is SGHRS and CDR2 is YFSETQ in the germline V gene. V dropped 3 bases and J dropped 0 bases, with 5 bases sitting between them. The CDR3 spans 13 residues. CDR3 nucleotides: TGCGCCAGCAGCTCGTTTAGCACAGATACGCAGTATTTT. Translating it yields CASSSFSTDTQYF.

The chain links TRBV5-4 to TRBJ2-1; 8 nucleotides agree with TRBD2. With 0 bases clipped from V and 7 bases from J, the junction kept 9 bases outside the gene matches. Germline V gives CDR1 SGHNT, CDR2 YYREEE (reference sequence). The CDR3 runs 16 residues. The CDR3 DNA sequence: TGTGCCAGCAGCTTGGGCGGCAGCGGGGGTGGAAATGAGCAGTTCTTC. Translation: CASSLGGSGGGNEQFF.

The table lists this clone with a count of one. The sample contains more than one DNA sequence encoding this CDR3. V is TRBV15 and J is TRBJ2-5; 9 bases are shared with TRBD1. CDR1 and CDR2 (germline): LNHNV, YYDKDF (reference sequence). The CDR3 covers 14 residues. Losses at the gene ends were 3 bases for V and 2 bases for J; bases not matched to a gene: 1. The CDR3 DNA sequence: TGTGCCACCAGCAGGGACAGGGGACAAGAGACCCAGTACTTC. Residues: CATSRDRGQETQYF.

V and J are TRBV7-9 and TRBJ2-3; the D is unclear. The CDR3 extends over 16 amino acids. V was clipped by 5 bases and J by 0 bases, with 15 bases between them. Germline CDR1 reads SEHNR; CDR2 reads FQNEAQ (reference sequence). The CDR3 DNA follows: TGTGCCAGCAGCCGTTTCGCGAAGTCTAGCACAGATACGCAGTATTTT. Translated: CASSRFAKSSTDTQYF. Variable domain in full (rest from reference TRBV7-9 and TRBJ2-3): DTGVSQNPRHKITKRGQNVTFRCDPISEHNRLYWYRQTLGQGPEFLTYFQNEAQLEKSRLLSDRFSAERPKGSFSTLEIQRTEQGDSAMYLCASSRFAKSSTDTQYFGPGTRLTVL.

The chain carries TRBV11-2 and TRBJ2-1; 10 bases are a match to TRBD2. The V gene's germline CDR1 is SGHAT and CDR2 FQNNGV. The CDR3 runs 16 residues. The junction had 7 bases not matched to a gene; V was cut back by 5 bases and J by 3 bases. CDR3 DNA sequence: TGTGCCAGCAGCCCGCAACTAGCGGGATTCTACAATGAGCAGTTCTTC. Translated: CASSPQLAGFYNEQFF. Supplemented by reference TRBV11-2 and TRBJ2-1, the full variable domain reads EAGVAQSPRYKIIEKRQSVAFWCNPISGHATLYWYQQILGQGPKLLIQFQNNGVVDDSQLPKDRFSAERLKGVDSTLKIQPAKLEDSAVYLCASSPQLAGFYNEQFFGPGTRLTVL.

The J gene is TRBJ1-2, the V gene TRBV6-5; D uncertain. The V gene lost 0 bases and the J gene lost 4 bases, with 12 bases spanning the gap. Germline V lookup: CDR1 MNHEY, CDR2 SVGAGI. The CDR3 covers 15 residues. The CDR3 DNA reads as TGTGCCAGCAGTTACTCCCATGCAGAAACCTATGGCTACACCTTC. It codes for CASSYSHAETYGYTF.

This clone turned up a few times. The gene calls are TRBV30 and TRBJ1-3; no reliable D call. CDR3 length: 14 residues. V lost 3 bases and J lost 4, with 13 bases in between. Looked up from germline, CDR1 is GTSNPN and CDR2 is SVGIG (reference sequence). CDR3 in DNA: TGTGCCTGGAGGAGGGCAGGCGAAGGAAACACCATATATTTT. It translates to CAWRRAGEGNTIYF.

The sample holds many counts of this clone. The rearrangement uses TRBV5-6 and TRBJ1-6; D is possibly TRBD1 (6 bases). This CDR3 contains 15 residues. Germline assignment: CDR1 SGHDT and CDR2 YYEEEE. Trimming pared 0 bases from V and 8 bases from J, leaving 12 bases between. The CDR3 sequence: CASSLAAGVDSPLHF. The CDR3 nucleotides read TGTGCCAGCAGCTTGGCCGCAGGGGTGGATTCACCCCTCCACTTT.

The chain employs TRBV4-1 and TRBJ1-5; 8 positions agree with TRBD1. Germline CDR1 is MGHRA and CDR2 is YSYEKL. V lost 0 bases to trimming and J lost 5 bases; unmatched junction nucleotides: 6. The CDR3 is 16 amino acids. The CDR3 reads CASSQEATGGYQPQHF. As DNA, the CDR3 is TGCGCCAGCAGCCAAGAAGCTACAGGGGGTTATCAGCCCCAGCATTTT.

The chain has TRBV5-1 and TRBJ1-1, with 7 bases that match TRBD1. J was trimmed by 0 bases and V by 2 bases; bases with no gene match: 7. The CDR3 sequence is 16 residues long. CDR1 is SGHRS, CDR2 YFSETQ, per germline. CDR3 bases: TGCGCCAGCAGCTTCATCTCCGACAGGGTGAACACTGAAGCTTTCTTT. It is translated as CASSFISDRVNTEAFF.

This clone occurred once. The chain has TRBV2 and TRBJ1-5; TRBD1 aligns across 7 bases. Germline V gene sequence: CDR1 SNHLY, CDR2 FYNNEI. This CDR3 comprises 14 residues. Trimming at V came to 6 bases and at J to 7 bases, leaving 9 bases not matched to a gene. The CDR3, as DNA: TGTGCCAGCAGCATCGACAGGGACAACCAGCCCCAGCATTTT. Translated: CASSIDRDNQPQHF.